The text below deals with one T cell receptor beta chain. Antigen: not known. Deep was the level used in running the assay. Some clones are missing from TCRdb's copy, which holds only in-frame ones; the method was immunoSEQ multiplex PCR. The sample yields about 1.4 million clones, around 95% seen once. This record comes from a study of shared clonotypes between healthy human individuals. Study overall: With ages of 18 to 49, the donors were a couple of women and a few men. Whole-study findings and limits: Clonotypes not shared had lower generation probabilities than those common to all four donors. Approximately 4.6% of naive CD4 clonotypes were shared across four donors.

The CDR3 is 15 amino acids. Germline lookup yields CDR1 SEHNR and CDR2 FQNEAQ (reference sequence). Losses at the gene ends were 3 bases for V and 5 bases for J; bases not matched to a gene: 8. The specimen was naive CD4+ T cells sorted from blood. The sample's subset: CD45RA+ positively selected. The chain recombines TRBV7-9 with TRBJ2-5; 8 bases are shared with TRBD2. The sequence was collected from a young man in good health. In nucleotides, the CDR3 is TGTGCCAGCAGCTTTCTGCGGGAGGTTGGGGAGACCCAGTACTTC. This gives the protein CASSFLREVGETQYF.